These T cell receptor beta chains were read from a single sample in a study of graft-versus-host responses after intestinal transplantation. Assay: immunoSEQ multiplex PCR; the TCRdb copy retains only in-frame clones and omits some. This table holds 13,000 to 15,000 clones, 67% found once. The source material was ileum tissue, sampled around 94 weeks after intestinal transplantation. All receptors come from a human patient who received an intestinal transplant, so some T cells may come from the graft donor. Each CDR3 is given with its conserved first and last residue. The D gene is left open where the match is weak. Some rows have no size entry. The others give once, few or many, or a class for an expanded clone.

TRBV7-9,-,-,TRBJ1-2,TGTGCCAGCAGCCCCCGACAGGCCATAACTTATGGCTACACCTTC,CASSPRQAITYGYTF
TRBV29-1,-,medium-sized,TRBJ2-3,TGCAGCGTTGACGTTCTTGGCGGAAGCACAGATACGCAGTATTTT,CSVDVLGGSTDTQYF
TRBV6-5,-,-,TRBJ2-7,TGTGCCAGCACCTATGCCTACGAGCAGTACTTC,CASTYAYEQYF
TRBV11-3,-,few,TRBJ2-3,TGTGCCAGCAGCGCACAGGGATCACACACAGATACGCAGTATTTT,CASSAQGSHTDTQYF
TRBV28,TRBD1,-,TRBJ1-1,TGTGCCAGCACCCGTAGGGGGCAAGCTTTCTTT,CASTRRGQAFF
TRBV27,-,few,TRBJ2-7,TGTGCCAGCAGGACTAGATACGGACGTGACGAGCAGTACTTC,CASRTRYGRDEQYF
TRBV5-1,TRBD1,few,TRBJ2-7,TGCGCCAGCAGCTTGGACGGACAGGGATACGAGCAGTACTTC,CASSLDGQGYEQYF
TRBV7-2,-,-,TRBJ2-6,TGTGCCAGCTCGGGGGCTGGGGCCAACGTCCTGACTTTC,CASSGAGANVLTF
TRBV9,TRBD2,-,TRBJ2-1,TGTGCCAGCAGCGTAGAACTAGCGGGTATCTACAATGAGCAGTTCTTC,CASSVELAGIYNEQFF
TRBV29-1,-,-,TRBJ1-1,TGCAGCGTTTGGCACAACACTGAAGCTTTCTTT,CSVWHNTEAFF
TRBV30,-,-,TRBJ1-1,TGTGCCTGGAGCAGACCGGGACAATCGAACACTGAAGCTTTCTTT,CAWSRPGQSNTEAFF
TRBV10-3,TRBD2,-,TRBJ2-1,TGTGCCATCAGTGAACGGGGGGACTCCTACAATGAGCAGTTCTTC,CAISERGDSYNEQFF
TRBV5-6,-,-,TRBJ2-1,TGTGCCAGCAGCCCCCTCGGGGATGGGGTGGTGAATGAGCAGTTCTTC,CASSPLGDGVVNEQFF
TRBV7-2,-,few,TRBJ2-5,TGTGCCAGCAGCAACAGGGAGACCCAGTACTTC,CASSNRETQYF
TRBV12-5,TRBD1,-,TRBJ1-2,TGTGCTAGTGGGGGGGCCTGGGACAGGGAGAGCTATGGCTACACCTTC,CASGGAWDRESYGYTF
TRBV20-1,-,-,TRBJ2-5,TGCAGTGCTCCTAGGGGAGAGACCCAGTACTTC,CSAPRGETQYF
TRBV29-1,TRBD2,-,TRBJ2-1,TGCAGCGTTCGACCGGGGGGGGGTGAGCAGTTCTTC,CSVRPGGGEQFF
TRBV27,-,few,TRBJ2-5,TGTGCCAGCAGTTCCTCCAGGGAAGAGACCCAGTACTTC,CASSSSREETQYF
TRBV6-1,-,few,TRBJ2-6,TGTGCCAGCAGTGAAGAAGGGACAGGGGCCAACGTCCTGACTTTC,CASSEEGTGANVLTF
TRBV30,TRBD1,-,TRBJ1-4,TGTGCCTGGAGTGTACCCCCTGGACAGGGCTTTTTT,CAWSVPPGQGFF
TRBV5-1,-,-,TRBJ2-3,TGCGCCAGCAGCCGCGGGGGCCAAACCGATTCTACGCAGTATTTT,CASSRGGQTDSTQYF
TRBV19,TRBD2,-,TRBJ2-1,TGTGCCAGTAGTACCTTAGCGGGGAACAATGAGCAGTTCTTC,CASSTLAGNNEQFF
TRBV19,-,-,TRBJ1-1,TGTGCCAGTAGTATAGTATGGGGGGGTGAAGCTTTCTTT,CASSIVWGGEAFF
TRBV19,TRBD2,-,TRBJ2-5,TGTGCCAGTAGTAGTCTAGCGGGGGGCTCCCTCTGGGAGACCCAGTACTTC,CASSSLAGGSLWETQYF
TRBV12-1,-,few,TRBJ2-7,TGTGCCAGCAGCCCCGGGACCTACGAGCAGTACTTC,CASSPGTYEQYF
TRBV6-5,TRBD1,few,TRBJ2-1,TGTGCCAGCAGGTCAGGGACAGTCAATGAGCAGTTCTTC,CASRSGTVNEQFF
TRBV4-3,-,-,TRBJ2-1,TGCGCCAGCAGCCAATGTCAGAAGCGGCCTTTCAATGAGCAGTTCTTC,CASSQCQKRPFNEQFF
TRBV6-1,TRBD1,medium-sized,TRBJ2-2,TGTGCCAGCAGGCAGGGGGCGCAGACCGGGGAGCTGTTTTTT,CASRQGAQTGELFF
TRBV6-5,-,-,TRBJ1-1,TGTGCCAGCAGTTACAACAGACAGATTAACACTGAAGCTTTCTTT,CASSYNRQINTEAFF
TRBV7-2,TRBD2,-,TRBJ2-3,TGTGCCAGCAGCTTAGATCTACTAGCGGGGGCAGATACGCAGTATTTT,CASSLDLLAGADTQYF
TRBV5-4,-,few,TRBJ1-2,TGTGCCAGCACCAAGTCCCAGGCTTCATATGGCTACACCTTC,CASTKSQASYGYTF
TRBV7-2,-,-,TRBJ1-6,TGTGCCAGCAGCTTACAGCTCGGACAGCCGCATTCACCCCTCCACTTT,CASSLQLGQPHSPLHF
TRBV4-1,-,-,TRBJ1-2,TGCGCCAGCAGCCAAGATCGGAGTAACTATGGCTACACCTTC,CASSQDRSNYGYTF
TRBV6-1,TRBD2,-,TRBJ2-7,TGTGCCAGCAGTGAAGTACTAGCGGCCTACGAGCAGTACTTC,CASSEVLAAYEQYF
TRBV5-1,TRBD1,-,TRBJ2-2,TGCGCCAGCAGCGCGGGACAGGGAAACACCGGGGAGCTGTTTTTT,CASSAGQGNTGELFF
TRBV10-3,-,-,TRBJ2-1,TGTGCCTCCTTCACTAGTGATTCCACCTACAATGAGCAGTTCTTC,CASFTSDSTYNEQFF
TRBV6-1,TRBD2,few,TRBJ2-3,TGTGCCAGCAGTGAAACTAGCGGGGGGGCAGATACGCAGTATTTT,CASSETSGGADTQYF
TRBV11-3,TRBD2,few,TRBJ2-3,TGTGCCAGCAGGATCGGGACTAGCGCCTCGCAGTATTTT,CASRIGTSASQYF
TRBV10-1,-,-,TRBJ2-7,TGCGCCAGCAGTGACGCGGGGGCCAGCTCCTACGAGCAGTACTTC,CASSDAGASSYEQYF
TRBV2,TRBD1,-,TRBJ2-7,TGTGCCAGCAGTCCCCGACAGGGGGCCCCCTCCCAGTACTTC,CASSPRQGAPSQYF
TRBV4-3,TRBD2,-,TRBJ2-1,TGCGCCAGCAGCCAAGATAGACCTAGCGGGACCTCCCACCGGGAGCAGTTCTTC,CASSQDRPSGTSHREQFF
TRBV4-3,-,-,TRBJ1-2,TGCGCCAGCAGCCAAGGGCAGGTTGGTTATGGCTACACCTTC,CASSQGQVGYGYTF
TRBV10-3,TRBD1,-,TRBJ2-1,TGTGCCATCAGTGGGGCCGGGACAGAATACAATGAGCAGTTCTTC,CAISGAGTEYNEQFF
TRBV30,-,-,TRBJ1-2,TGTGCCTGGAGGACAGTTAACTATGGCTACACCTTC,CAWRTVNYGYTF
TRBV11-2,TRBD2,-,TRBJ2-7,TGTGCCAGCACCGGGAGGGGCTCCTACGAGCAGTACTTC,CASTGRGSYEQYF
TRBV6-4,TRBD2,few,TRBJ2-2,TGTGCCAGCAGTGACTCGATCGGGGGGGCCGGGGAGCTGTTTTTT,CASSDSIGGAGELFF
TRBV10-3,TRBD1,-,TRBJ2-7,TGTGCCATCAGGCCCGGGACAGGGGATTACGAGCAGTACTTC,CAIRPGTGDYEQYF
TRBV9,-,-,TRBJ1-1,TGTGCCAGCAGCGTAGGGGAAGGTGGGGCCACTGAAGCTTTCTTT,CASSVGEGGATEAFF
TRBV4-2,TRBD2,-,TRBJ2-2,TGTGCCAGCAGCCGCACACTAGCGGGGGGACCCTACACCGGGGAGCTGTTTTTT,CASSRTLAGGPYTGELFF
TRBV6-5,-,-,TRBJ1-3,TGTGCCAGCAGTTACAGGGGTGGAAACACCATATATTTT,CASSYRGGNTIYF
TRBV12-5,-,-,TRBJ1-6,TGTGCTAGTGGTTTGGTAGAGAGTTCACCCCTCCACTTT,CASGLVESSPLHF
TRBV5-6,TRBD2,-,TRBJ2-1,TGTGCCAGCAGGTTGCCGTCAGCGGGGGACACAGGCGGTGAGCAGTTCTTC,CASRLPSAGDTGGEQFF
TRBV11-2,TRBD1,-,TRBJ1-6,TGTGCCAGCAGAGCCTTGGCAAGGGGGCCCTCACCCCTCCACTTT,CASRALARGPSPLHF
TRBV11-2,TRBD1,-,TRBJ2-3,TGTGCCAGCAGCTTGGACAGGAACACAGATACGCAGTATTTT,CASSLDRNTDTQYF
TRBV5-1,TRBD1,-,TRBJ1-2,TGCGCCAGCAGCTTGGACAGGGGACTCTATGGCTACACCTTC,CASSLDRGLYGYTF
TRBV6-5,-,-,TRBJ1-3,TGTGCCAGCAGTTACCGGACAGACCACTCTGGAAACACCATATATTTT,CASSYRTDHSGNTIYF
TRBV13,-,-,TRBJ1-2,TGTGCCAGCAGCTTAGCCCCGAGTGGCTACACCTTC,CASSLAPSGYTF
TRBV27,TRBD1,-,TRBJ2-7,TGTGCCAGCAGTTCTCGACAGGGTTCCTACGAGCAGTACTTC,CASSSRQGSYEQYF
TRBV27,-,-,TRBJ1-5,TGTGCCAGCAGACAGGGAACGAATCAGCCCCAGCATTTT,CASRQGTNQPQHF